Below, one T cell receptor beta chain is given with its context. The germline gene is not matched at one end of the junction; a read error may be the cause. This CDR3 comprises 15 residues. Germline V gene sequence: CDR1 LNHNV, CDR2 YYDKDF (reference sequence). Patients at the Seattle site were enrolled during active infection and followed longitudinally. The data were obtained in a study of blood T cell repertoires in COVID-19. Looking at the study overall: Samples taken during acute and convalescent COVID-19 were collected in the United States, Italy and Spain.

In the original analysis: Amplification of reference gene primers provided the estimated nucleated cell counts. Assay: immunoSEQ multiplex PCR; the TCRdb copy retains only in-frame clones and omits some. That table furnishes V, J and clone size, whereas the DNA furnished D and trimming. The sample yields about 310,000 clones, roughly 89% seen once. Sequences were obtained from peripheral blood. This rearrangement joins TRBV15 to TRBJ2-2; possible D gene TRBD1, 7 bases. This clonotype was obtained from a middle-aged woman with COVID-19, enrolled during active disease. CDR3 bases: TGTGCCACCAGCAGAGGCGGGACAGTCACCAGGGAGCTGTTTTTT. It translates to CATSRGGTVTRELFF. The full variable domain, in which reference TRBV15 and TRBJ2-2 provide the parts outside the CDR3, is DAMVIQNPRYQVTQFGKPVTLSCSQTLNHNVMYWYQQKSSQAPKLLFHYYDKDFNNEADTPDNFQSRRPNTSFCFLDIRSPGLGDTAMYLCATSRGGTVTRELFFGEGSRLTVL.